The 21 T cell receptor beta chains reported below all come from one sample, sequenced in a study of T cell responses to AZD1222 COVID-19 vaccine. Here immunoSEQ multiplex PCR was the method, and the copy in TCRdb shows in-frame clones only, minus some. The profile covers around 120,000 clones, with about 89% appearing a single time and approximately 30% taken by the ten largest. The starting material was peripheral blood, obtained on day 0 of AZD1222 vaccination. Every receptor here comes from an adult in good health.

The chain carries TRBV3-1 (or the pseudogene TRBV3-2) and TRBJ2-1; 15 bases map to TRBD2. J gave up 6 bases and V 7 bases, and 10 bases lay outside the gene matches. Germline V gene data show CDR1 as LGHDT and CDR2 as YNNKEL (reference sequence). This CDR3 has 17 residues. For the CDR3, the DNA is TGTGCCAGCACACACACTCCGGGACTAGCGGGGGGCAATGAGCAGTTCTTC. Its protein product is CASTHTPGLAGGNEQFF.

V gene TRBV7-2 combines with J gene TRBJ2-1, with D tentatively TRBD1 (5 bases). V was trimmed by 2 bases and J by 0 bases, leaving 20 bases between them. The germline V gene encodes CDR1 SGHTA and CDR2 FQGNSA. CDR3 length: 19 residues. CDR3 region: CASSLNSGLLLNSYNEQFF. In nucleotides, the CDR3 is TGTGCCAGCAGCTTAAATTCAGGGCTGCTGTTAAACTCCTACAATGAGCAGTTCTTC.

The rearrangement links TRBV6-5 to TRBJ1-4; no definite D call. CDR3 size: 13 residues. Trimming pared 4 bases from V and 5 bases from J, leaving 8 bases between. Germline-derived CDR1 and CDR2 are MNHEY and SVGAGI. In DNA form, the CDR3 reads TGTGCCAGCAGTTTCCGACAAAATGAAAAACTGTTTTTT. Amino acids: CASSFRQNEKLFF.

The chain is built from TRBV19 and TRBJ1-1, with no clear D. Germline loops: CDR1 LNHDA, CDR2 SQIVND (reference sequence). This CDR3 comprises 12 residues. Trimming removed 2 bases at V and 4 bases at J, with 5 bases between. CDR3 region: CASSIPPTEAFF. CDR3 sequence (DNA): TGTGCCAGTAGTATACCCCCCACTGAAGCTTTCTTT. Based on the CDR3 plus reference TRBV19 and TRBJ1-1, the full variable domain is DGGITQSPKYLFRKEGQNVTLSCEQNLNHDAMYWYRQDPGQGLRLIYYSQIVNDFQKGDIAEGYSVSREKKESFPLTVTSAQKNPTAFYLCASSIPPTEAFFGQGTRLTVV.

The rearrangement links TRBV11-2 to TRBJ2-3; 12 bases map to TRBD2. The CDR3 runs to 16 residues. Looked up from germline, CDR1 is SGHAT and CDR2 is FQNNGV. Germline trimming cut 5 bases from V and 3 bases from J; bases unmatched to any gene: 6. CDR3 protein: CASSRAGLAGTDTQYF. The CDR3 DNA sequence: TGTGCCAGCAGCCGGGCAGGACTAGCGGGGACAGATACGCAGTATTTT.

The chain has TRBV6-5 and TRBJ1-1; 8 bases are shared with TRBD1. The V and J ends lost 6 bases and 0 bases, in that order; junction bases with no gene match: 3. This CDR3 region has 14 residues. Germline V gene lookup returns CDR1 MNHEY and CDR2 SVGAGI. The DNA for the CDR3 is TGTGCCAGCAGCCACAGGGGGATGAACACTGAAGCTTTCTTT. Translated, it gives CASSHRGMNTEAFF.

The chain joins TRBV18 to TRBJ2-3, with D possibly being TRBD1 (6 bases). This CDR3 spans 15 amino acids. Trimming shortened V by 0 bases and J by 4 bases, and 11 bases separated the two germline ends. Germline V gene sequence: CDR1 KGHSH, CDR2 LQKENI. In nucleotides, the CDR3 is TGTGCCAGCTCACCACCGATTAAGGGGGCAGATACGCAGTATTTT. This gives the protein CASSPPIKGADTQYF.

The genes are TRBV6-1 and TRBJ2-6; no clear D. The CDR3 contains 15 residues. Germline V gene sequence: CDR1 MNHNS, CDR2 SASEGT. V was cut by 0 bases and J by 0 bases, with 3 bases left in between. The CDR3 sequence: CASSEAYSGANVLTF. DNA for the CDR3: TGTGCCAGCAGTGAAGCGTACTCTGGGGCCAACGTCCTGACTTTC.

This rearrangement joins TRBV30 to TRBJ1-4, with 8 bases that match TRBD1. J gave up 5 bases and V 2 bases, and 1 base lay outside the gene matches. CDR1 is GTSNPN, CDR2 SVGIG, per germline (reference sequence). The CDR3 has 13 amino acids. CDR3 sequence (DNA): TGTGCCTGGAGTCGGACAGGGAATGAAAAACTGTTTTTT. It encodes CAWSRTGNEKLFF.

This clone was counted between two and nine times. The genes are TRBV7-2 and TRBJ1-1; tentative D call: TRBD1 (5 bases). This CDR3 is 15 amino acids long. Per the germline V gene, CDR1 is SGHTA and CDR2 is FQGNSA. The V and J ends lost 6 bases and 0 bases respectively, with 14 bases between them. DNA of the CDR3: TGTGCCAGCAGTCGGGACGGGAACATGAACACTGAAGCTTTCTTT. As protein: CASSRDGNMNTEAFF.

The rearrangement uses TRBV5-1 and TRBJ2-5, with D perhaps assigned TRBD1 or TRBD2 (6 bases each). V was clipped by 3 bases and J by 5 bases, with 20 bases between them. CDR1 is SGHRS, CDR2 YFSETQ, per germline. The CDR3 runs to 16 residues. The CDR3 sequence: CASSSLDRGPQETQYF. In DNA, the CDR3 is TGCGCCAGCAGCTCCTTAGATCGGGGGCCCCAGGAGACCCAGTACTTC.

V is TRBV2 and J is TRBJ1-4; 9 bases align to TRBD1. Germline assignment: CDR1 SNHLY and CDR2 FYNNEI. J was trimmed by 0 bases and V by 6 bases; bases with no gene match: 8. The CDR3 runs to 17 residues. The CDR3 nucleotides are TGTGCCAGCAGCCTACAGGGGGCCGCATCAACTAATGAAAAACTGTTTTTT. It is translated as CASSLQGAASTNEKLFF.

The V call is TRBV9, the J call TRBJ2-1; 7 bases align to TRBD2. Germline values: CDR1 SGDLS, CDR2 YYNGEE. V shed 2 bases, J shed 5 bases, and the junction held 10 bases outside the gene matches. There are 16 residues in the CDR3. CDR3 region: CASSVRLGAGNNEQFF. The CDR3 DNA reads as TGTGCCAGCAGCGTCCGCCTGGGAGCGGGAAACAATGAGCAGTTCTTC.

This chain connects TRBV18 to TRBJ2-7, with TRBD1 matching 8 bases. Germline-derived CDR1 and CDR2 are KGHSH and LQKENI. The V and J ends lost 8 bases and 4 bases, in that order; junction bases with no gene match: 7. The CDR3 covers 13 residues. CDR3 nucleotide sequence: TGTGCCAGCCAAACAGGGGGGCCTTACGAGCAGTACTTC. This encodes CASQTGGPYEQYF.

This clone showed up just a few times. The chain combines TRBV5-1 with TRBJ2-5; 8 nucleotides line up with TRBD1. Germline CDR1 SGHRS, CDR2 YFSETQ. The CDR3 consists of 15 residues. V lost 4 bases, J lost 4 bases, and 9 bases stayed unmatched. Here the CDR3 DNA reads TGCGCCAGCAGCCCATCAGGGGGCCAGGGAGAGACCCAGTACTTC. It specifies CASSPSGGQGETQYF.

The chain has TRBV30 and TRBJ2-7; 11 nucleotides match TRBD2. Germline V gene data show CDR1 as GTSNPN and CDR2 as SVGIG (reference sequence). The CDR3 runs 15 residues. The V gene end was trimmed by 1 base and the J gene end by 5 bases; junction bases not matched to a gene: 7. CDR3 DNA: TGTGCCTGGAGTGCGTTACTAGCGGGAGTGGACGAGCAGTACTTC. Translation: CAWSALLAGVDEQYF.

The rearrangement links TRBV9 to TRBJ1-1; D gene unclear. This CDR3 has 14 residues. Trimming removed 0 bases at V and 8 bases at J, with 14 bases between. Germline values: CDR1 SGDLS, CDR2 YYNGEE. This CDR3 reads CASSVVVGETEAFF. In nucleotides, the CDR3 is TGTGCCAGCAGCGTAGTCGTTGGGGAGACCGAAGCTTTCTTT.

The V gene is TRBV10-3, the J gene TRBJ1-5; maybe TRBD1 (5 bases). The germline V gene has CDR1 ENHRY and CDR2 SYGVKD. Trimming removed 0 bases from V and 4 bases from J, with 7 bases in between. This CDR3 has 14 amino acids. The CDR3 DNA is TGTGCCATCAGTGAGTCGACAGAGAATCAGCCCCAGCATTTT. It translates to CAISESTENQPQHF.

J is TRBJ2-2 and V is TRBV7-8; D uncertain. CDR1 and CDR2 (germline): SGHVS, FQNEAQ. V was trimmed by 1 base and J by 7 bases, leaving 13 bases between them. This CDR3 is 15 amino acids long. The CDR3 loop reads CASSLGFGGGGELFF. The CDR3 DNA follows: TGTGCCAGCAGCTTAGGATTCGGCGGTGGCGGGGAGCTGTTTTTT.

The gene calls are TRBV7-2 and TRBJ2-1; 10 bases are shared with TRBD2. Germline V lookup: CDR1 SGHTA, CDR2 FQGNSA. Losses at the gene ends were 4 bases for V and 8 bases for J; bases not matched to a gene: 8. The CDR3 covers 15 residues. The CDR3 loop is CASSSTRTSGDEQFF. The DNA of the CDR3 is TGTGCCAGCAGCTCGACCAGGACTAGCGGAGATGAGCAGTTCTTC.

The chain couples TRBV6-1 to TRBJ1-2; D ambiguous. The CDR3 runs to 14 residues. V was clipped by 1 base and J by 0 bases, with 6 bases between them. CDR1 and CDR2 (germline): MNHNS, SASEGT. The CDR3 here is CASSEGAANYGYTF. In nucleotides, the CDR3 is TGTGCCAGCAGTGAAGGGGCAGCTAACTATGGCTACACCTTC.